This TCR beta chain originates from a study of control samples from healthy donors and cancer patients (dated by TCRdb to between 2020 and 2021). Preparation of the library involved the immunoSEQ multiplex PCR assay. Drawn from immuneACCESS, this table holds only the in-frame rearrangements with V and J called that TCRdb kept. Clones are partly lost; checked studies trace under half to an unresolved V gene and leave the rest unexplained. Within this sample are over 100,000 clones, with 90% of them counted one time only. Together, the top ten hold 2% to 3% of the sample. This clone was observed once. What antigen it recognizes has not been identified. No base quality information exists; no much larger clone differs at one position. The cysteine opens and the phenylalanine closes a CDR3 of 11 amino acids. The retained sequence is limited to the CDR3, 33 bases, with the frame set at the first base. Trimming removed 1 base from V and 8 bases from J, leaving 3 bases between the germline ends. Per the germline V gene, SGHDT is the CDR1 and YYEEEE is the CDR2.

The chain links TRBV5-6 with TRBJ2-2; the D gene identity is not certain. The clonotype comes from a man aged 40-55 years in good health. Sequenced material: blood. DNA sequence: TGTGCCAGCAGCTTGTTGGGGGAGCTGTTTTTT. The encoded protein is CASSLLGELFF.